A selection of T cell receptor beta chains follows, all from one sample in a study. MiXCR, applied by TCRdb to the 5' RACE reads, yields one record per CDR3 protein. The data contain just under 65,000 distinct CDR3 sequences, 22% of them seen just once; the ten biggest clones take up 2.9%. Sample: memory CD4+ T cells sorted from a lymph node. The receptors shown here come from a female donor with breast cancer. CDR3s include the opening cysteine and the closing phenylalanine or tryptophan. D genes are given only for firm matches. Clone size, where shown, is once, few, many, or a class for clones that have expanded.

V	size	D	J	DNA	CDR3
TRBV5-5	many	-	TRBJ2-5	TGTGCCAGCAGCGGCGACTCGCAAGAGACCCAGTACTTC	CASSGDSQETQYF
TRBV7-9	many	TRBD1	TRBJ2-3	TGTGCCAGCAGCCCCCGGACAGGACAAAACACAGATACGCAGTATTTT	CASSPRTGQNTDTQYF
TRBV11-2	-	-	TRBJ2-5	TGTGCCAGCAGCCAGACCCGGGGTCGAGAGACCCAGTACTTC	CASSQTRGRETQYF
TRBV28	-	-	TRBJ2-4	TGTGCCAGCAGCCCCTACCCCGGACTAGCCAAAAACATTCAGTACTTC	CASSPYPGLAKNIQYF
TRBV4-1	few	-	TRBJ2-1	TGCGCCAGCAGCCACTTAGACATTATCTCCTACAATGAGCAGTTCTTC	CASSHLDIISYNEQFF
TRBV12-3/TRBV12-4	-	-	TRBJ1-1	TGTGCCAGCAGTAAGTTGGGGGGTGCTGAAGCTTTCTTT	CASSKLGGAEAFF
TRBV20-1	few	-	TRBJ2-7	TGCAGTGCGCAACGTTGGGACGACGAGCAGTACTTC	CSAQRWDDEQYF
TRBV28	few	TRBD1	TRBJ2-3	TGTGCCAGCAGTTCCGTACCGGGACAGGGTCAAGTGTGGACGCAGTATTTT	CASSSVPGQGQVWTQYF
TRBV28	-	TRBD1	TRBJ2-5	TGTGCCAGCAGCGCTACCGGGACAGGGATGGCCCAGTACTTC	CASSATGTGMAQYF
TRBV7-3	many	-	TRBJ2-1	TGTGCCAGCAGCTTAAACCACGCGGGATCAGAGCAGTTCTTC	CASSLNHAGSEQFF
TRBV5-1	-	-	TRBJ1-2	TGCGCCAGCAGCTCCGCCGGCTATGGCTACACCTTC	CASSSAGYGYTF
TRBV12-3/TRBV12-4	many	-	TRBJ1-5	TGTGCCAGCAGTTTAAGCAGTCAGCCCCAGCATTTT	CASSLSSQPQHF
TRBV7-9	many	TRBD1	TRBJ2-1	TGTGCCAGCAGCACCTGGGACAGCAACCCCGACAATGAGCAGTTCTTC	CASSTWDSNPDNEQFF
TRBV20-1	few	TRBD1	TRBJ1-1	TGCAGTGCTGACCGAGGGGACAGCTCCGAAGCTTTCTTT	CSADRGDSSEAFF
TRBV11-3	few	-	TRBJ2-7	TGTGCCAGCAGCGCCGCCCCGGGTAGGGAGCAGTACTTC	CASSAAPGREQYF
TRBV2	few	-	TRBJ1-4	TGTGCCACCCAGGGACGGAGTAATGAAAAACTGTTTTTT	CATQGRSNEKLFF
TRBV15	-	TRBD1	TRBJ2-1	TGTGCCACCAGCAGAGAGACAGGGTCGATTTACAATGAGCAGTTCTTC	CATSRETGSIYNEQFF
TRBV20-1	-	TRBD2	TRBJ2-7	TGCAGTGCTCCTGCTAGCGGGGTACTACGCGAGCAGTACTTC	CSAPASGVLREQYF
TRBV28	-	-	TRBJ1-3	TGTGCCAGCAGTTTGCCCAATGGAAACACCATATATTTT	CASSLPNGNTIYF
TRBV6-5	many	-	TRBJ1-1	TGTGCCAGCAGTAGACAGATTAACACTGAAGCTTTCTTT	CASSRQINTEAFF
TRBV12-5	few	-	TRBJ2-3	TGTGCTAGTGCCACTGACGGGGATACGCAGTATTTT	CASATDGDTQYF
TRBV6-2/TRBV6-3	few	TRBD2	TRBJ2-7	TGTGCCAGCAGTTTGGGGACTAGCGGGTCCTCCTACGAGCAGTACTTC	CASSLGTSGSSYEQYF
TRBV5-6	-	-	TRBJ1-5	TGTGCCAGCAGCTTAGGTCCGGAACAGCCCCAGCATTTT	CASSLGPEQPQHF
TRBV24-1	few	TRBD1	TRBJ2-5	TGTGCCACCAGTGACCCAGGGGGACAGGCAATAGAAGAGACCCAGTACTTC	CATSDPGGQAIEETQYF
TRBV20-1	-	-	TRBJ2-5	TGCAGTGCTAGAGATCCGTTCGGGGAAGAGACCCAGTACTTC	CSARDPFGEETQYF
TRBV20-1	-	-	TRBJ2-3	TGCAGTGCTGGACGAGGAGGCGGGGCGACAGATACGCAGTATTTT	CSAGRGGGATDTQYF
TRBV4-2	many	-	TRBJ2-3	TGTGCCAGCAGCTTACCGACAGATACGCAGTATTTT	CASSLPTDTQYF
TRBV4-2	-	-	TRBJ2-7	TGTGCCAGCAGCCAAGATTGGACGGGCCACCAGACGTTC	CASSQDWTGHQTF
TRBV4-1	many	-	TRBJ2-2	TGCGCCAGCAGCACTCGTCCCGGGACTTTTAACACCGGGGAGCTGTTTTTT	CASSTRPGTFNTGELFF
TRBV7-2	many	-	TRBJ2-2	TGTGCCAGCAGCTTACGTAGTCTGAACACCGGGGAGCTGTTTTTT	CASSLRSLNTGELFF
TRBV20-1	few	-	TRBJ1-4	TGCAGTGCTAGGCAGGAGGAGACTACGAAAAAACTGTTTTTT	CSARQEETTKKLFF
TRBV6-1	-	-	TRBJ1-2	TGTGCCAGCAGTGAACGGGTAGGGGGGCCGTATGGCTACACCTTC	CASSERVGGPYGYTF
TRBV6-1	few	-	TRBJ1-1	TGTGCCAGCAGCGACCATCTGGGCACTGAAGCTTTCTTT	CASSDHLGTEAFF
TRBV6-5	few	-	TRBJ1-1	TGTGCCAGCAGCCGGGGTAGGGAAGCTTTCTTT	CASSRGREAFF
TRBV6-6	many	TRBD1	TRBJ1-2	TGTGCCAGCAGTGACAGGGGGAAAGGAGGTGGCTACACCTTC	CASSDRGKGGGYTF
TRBV5-1	few	-	TRBJ1-1	TGCGCCAGCAGCTTGGAAATAACGAACACTGAAGCTTTCTTT	CASSLEITNTEAFF
TRBV18	-	-	TRBJ2-3	TGTGCCAGCTCACCGATCAAAGTAGATACGCAGTATTTT	CASSPIKVDTQYF
TRBV11-3	-	-	TRBJ2-3	TGTGCCAGCACCCGTACGGATACGCAGTATTTT	CASTRTDTQYF
TRBV6-1	-	-	TRBJ2-1	TGTGCCAGCAGTGAACAGACTCCTAACCCCGAGGAGCGGTTCTTC	CASSEQTPNPEERFF
TRBV5-1	few	-	TRBJ2-2	TGCGCCAGCAGCTTGGATGGGTTGGACACCGGGGAGCTGTTTTTT	CASSLDGLDTGELFF
TRBV5-6	-	-	TRBJ1-5	TGTGCCAGCAGCTCAGGGGATCCCCGAAGGGATCAGCCCCAGCATTTT	CASSSGDPRRDQPQHF